This T cell receptor beta chain stems from a study of PD-L1 blockade in urothelial cancer. TCRdb's table, derived via immunoSEQ multiplex PCR, lists solely in-frame clones and lacks some. The table has approximately 30,000 clones, roughly nine tenths seen once. Germline CDR1 is PRHDT and CDR2 is FYEKMQ (reference sequence). V lost 4 bases and J lost 4; bases outside the gene matches: 9. This CDR3 spans 15 amino acids. Sample time point: peripheral blood 6 weeks after treatment start. Each patient supplied 1 to 8 pretreatment and on-treatment samples. This clone was detected only once. V usage is TRBV13 and J usage is TRBJ2-7; 8 nucleotides align to TRBD1. The sequence was collected from a man at least 80 years old with urothelial cancer. Sample: PBMCs, taken around atezolizumab (anti-PD-L1) treatment. This chain's CDR3 is CASSSRDRGGYEQYF. As DNA, the CDR3 is TGTGCCAGCAGCTCCCGCGACAGGGGAGGTTACGAGCAGTACTTC.